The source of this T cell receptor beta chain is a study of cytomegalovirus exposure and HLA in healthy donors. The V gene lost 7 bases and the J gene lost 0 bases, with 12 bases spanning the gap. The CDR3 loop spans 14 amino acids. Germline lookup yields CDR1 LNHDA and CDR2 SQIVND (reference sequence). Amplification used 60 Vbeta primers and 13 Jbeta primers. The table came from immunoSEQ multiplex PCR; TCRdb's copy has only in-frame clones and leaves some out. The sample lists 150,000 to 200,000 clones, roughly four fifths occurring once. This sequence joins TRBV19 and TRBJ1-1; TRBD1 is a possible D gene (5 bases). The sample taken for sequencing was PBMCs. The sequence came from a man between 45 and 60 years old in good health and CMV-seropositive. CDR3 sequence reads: CASISQGMNTEAFF. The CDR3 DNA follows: TGTGCCAGTATCTCGCAGGGCATGAACACTGAAGCTTTCTTT.